Listed below are T cell receptor beta chains from one sample, sequenced in a study of T cell repertoires in cytomegalovirus infection. Their recognized antigens are unknown. TCRdb re-analysed the reads in MiXCR, keeping a single row per CDR3 protein. The table shows 700,000 to 900,000 distinct CDR3 sequences, with 25% to 35% occurring only once. Source: cultured CD8+ T cells from PBMCs, taken from culture after CMV antigen stimulation. Receptors were obtained from a human donor in good health (CMV status not recorded). Some clones in this sample may be carry-over from other donors' samples. The CDR3 runs from the conserved cysteine through the conserved F or W. Clone size, where shown, is once, few, many, or a class for clones that have expanded.

>TRBV12-3/TRBV12-4|TRBJ2-1|once
CASTPPSGGAVEQFF
>TRBV7-9|TRBJ2-3|few
CASSLSFRPEGGTSGGSTDTQYF
>TRBV5-1|TRBJ2-2|NA
CASSFPREAGELFF
>TRBV7-2|TRBJ2-1|few
CASSSGLRPYNEQFF
>TRBV28|TRBJ1-2|NA
CASSFNQEDGPYGYTF
>TRBV20-1|TRBJ1-2|NA
CSARDGDTVVYGYTF
>TRBV10-3|TRBJ2-3|NA
CAIKLAGADTQYF
>TRBV11-2|TRBJ2-3|NA
CASSLGGRPDTQYF
>TRBV5-1|TRBJ2-5|NA
CASSFLDGGETQYF
>TRBV11-2|TRBJ2-3|NA
CVSSLAGVLDTQYF
>TRBV6-1|TRBJ2-5|NA
CASFPGAGAETQYF
>TRBV12-3/TRBV12-4|TRBJ1-1|many
CASKYRDRYTEAFF
>TRBV7-9|TRBJ2-1|NA
CASSTRGYYNEQFF
>TRBV7-9|TRBJ2-1|few
CASSFEGTYNEQFF
>TRBV2|TRBJ2-7|once
CASSVFSGERYEQYF
>TRBV12-3/TRBV12-4|TRBJ2-5|NA
CASSLKGIGAQYF
>TRBV27|TRBJ1-1|NA
CASSLRGRYTEAFF
>TRBV19|TRBJ1-2|few
CASKEVLQDGYTF
>TRBV7-8|TRBJ2-1|NA
CASSARTDNEQFF
>TRBV19|TRBJ1-1|NA
CASSIKWSTEAFF
>TRBV28|TRBJ1-2|NA
CASSWIHFHF
>TRBV5-6|TRBJ1-5|few
CASSFGRRGGNQPQHF
>TRBV4-1|TRBJ1-2|once
CASSPHMDLGYTF
>TRBV19|TRBJ2-1|NA
CASSTSFEQFF
>TRBV5-4|TRBJ2-1|few
CASSPASGEQFF
>TRBV10-3|TRBJ2-7|NA
CAISASAGPYEQYF
>TRBV6-5|TRBJ1-2|few
CASSGGGGSGYTF
>TRBV2|TRBJ2-3|NA
CASRRGFTDTQYF
>TRBV7-9|TRBJ1-4|few
CASSLDGNEKLFF
>TRBV6-1|TRBJ2-4|NA
CASSERGTAKNIQYF
>TRBV7-8|TRBJ2-5|NA
CASSLDGTGAQYF
>TRBV9|TRBJ1-3|NA
CASSVTGSLSGNTIYF
>TRBV27|TRBJ2-2|NA
CASSFNRANTGELFF
>TRBV28|TRBJ2-2|NA
CASSLDAANTGELFF
>TRBV7-8|TRBJ2-2|NA
CASSLGWPPIRDRGRDTGELFF
>TRBV4-1|TRBJ1-1|few
CASSQARLDTEAFF
>TRBV7-6|TRBJ2-2|few
CASSSGESANTGELFF
>TRBV12-3/TRBV12-4|TRBJ2-3|NA
CASRSSSGGLSTDTQYF
>TRBV6-2/TRBV6-3|TRBJ2-3|NA
CASSWPGGATDTQYF
>TRBV19|TRBJ1-1|NA
CASSIYWTGTNTEAFF
>TRBV7-2|TRBJ1-1|many
CASSPRTGGLLNTEAFF
>TRBV19|TRBJ1-1|NA
CASSPRDPVEAFF
>TRBV7-9|TRBJ1-5|NA
CASSLALQPQHF
>TRBV4-2|TRBJ2-1|NA
CASSQDGSGGFIYNEQFF
>TRBV29-1|TRBJ2-1|NA
CSVTGIMTYNEQFF
>TRBV11-2|TRBJ2-1|few
CASSSIRLTPRIYNEQFF
>TRBV27|TRBJ1-1|NA
CASSKTGQGLMNTEAFF
>TRBV7-8|TRBJ2-5|few
CASSVGTGTYKAETQYF
>TRBV9|TRBJ2-2|few
CASSPKSSGGETGELFF
>TRBV24-1|TRBJ1-5|NA
CATSDQHLGPQHF
>TRBV5-1|TRBJ1-1|once
CASSRPPTGRPEAFF
>TRBV19|TRBJ1-1|few
CASSNPLRGRNTEAFF
>TRBV7-6|TRBJ1-1|few
CASSSETGNTEAFF
>TRBV7-9|TRBJ2-3|NA
CASSSRQISSTDTQYF
>TRBV5-5|TRBJ1-5|NA
CASSLEGQGILEPQHF